This T cell receptor (beta chain) was found in a study of CD4+ T cells in melanoma. This clone has just a few counts. The antigen is unknown. TCRdb's copy holds only in-frame clones and misses some; the assay was immunoSEQ multiplex PCR. The sample yields about 10,000 clones, around 60% seen once. Study-level results: Neoantigen-specific CD4+ T cells in melanoma reportedly had diverse differentiation states. A reported correlation linked neoantigen-specific CD4+ T cells to CD8+, macrophage and B cell function.

CDR3 size: 15 residues. Germline CDR1 reads MNHEY; CDR2 reads SMNVEV (reference sequence). The V gene end was trimmed by 6 bases and the J gene end by 4 bases; junction bases not matched to a gene: 9. The gene calls are TRBV27 and TRBJ2-3; TRBD2 matches 8 bases. Sequencing input: cells from a culture (not recorded whether cultured in vitro). The sequence came from a human donor with melanoma. The CDR3 protein is CASSPVRAGADTQYF. CDR3 nucleotide sequence: TGTGCCAGCAGCCCCGTGCGAGCGGGGGCAGATACGCAGTATTTT.